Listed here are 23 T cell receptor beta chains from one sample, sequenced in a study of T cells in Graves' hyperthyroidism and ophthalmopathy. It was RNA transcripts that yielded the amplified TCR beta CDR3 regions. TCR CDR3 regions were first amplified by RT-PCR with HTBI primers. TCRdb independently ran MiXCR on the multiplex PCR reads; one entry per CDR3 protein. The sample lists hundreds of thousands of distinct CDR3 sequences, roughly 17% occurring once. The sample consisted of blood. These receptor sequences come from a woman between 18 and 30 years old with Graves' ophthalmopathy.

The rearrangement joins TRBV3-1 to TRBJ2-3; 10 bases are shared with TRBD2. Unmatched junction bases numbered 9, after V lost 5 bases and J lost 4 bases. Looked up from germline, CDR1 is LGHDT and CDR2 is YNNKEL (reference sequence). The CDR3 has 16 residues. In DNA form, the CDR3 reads TGTGCCAGCAGCTCTAGGACTAGCGGTCGTTCAGATACGCAGTATTTT. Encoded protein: CASSSRTSGRSDTQYF.

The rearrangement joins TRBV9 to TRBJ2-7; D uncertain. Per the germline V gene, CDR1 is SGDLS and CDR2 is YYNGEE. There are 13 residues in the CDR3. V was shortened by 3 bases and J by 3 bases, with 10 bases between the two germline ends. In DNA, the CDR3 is TGTGCCAGCAGCGGCCCGCGGCTCTACGAGCAGTACTTC. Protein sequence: CASSGPRLYEQYF.

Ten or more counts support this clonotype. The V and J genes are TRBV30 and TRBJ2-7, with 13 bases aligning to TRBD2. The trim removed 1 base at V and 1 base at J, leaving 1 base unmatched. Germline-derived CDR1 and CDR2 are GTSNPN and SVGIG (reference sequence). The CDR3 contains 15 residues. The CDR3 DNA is TGTGCCTGGAGTGGGGGACTAGCGGGGTCCTACGAGCAGTACTTC. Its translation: CAWSGGLAGSYEQYF.

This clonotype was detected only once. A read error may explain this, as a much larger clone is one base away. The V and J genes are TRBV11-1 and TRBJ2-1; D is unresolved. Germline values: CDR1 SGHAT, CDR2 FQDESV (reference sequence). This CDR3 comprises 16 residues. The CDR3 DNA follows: TGTGCCAGCAGCCCAAATCTAGTGGCAGTCTACGATGAGCAGTTCTTC. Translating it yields CASSPNLVAVYDEQFF.

CDR3 loop: CASSQNLRGLTGANVLTF. DNA for the CDR3: TGTGCCAGCAGCCAGAACTTAAGGGGGCTGACTGGGGCCAACGTCCTGACTTTC. This chain uses TRBV12-3 or TRBV12-4 with TRBJ2-6; 7 nucleotides line up with TRBD1. V was clipped by 6 bases and J by 2 bases; unmatched bases: 13. The CDR3 is 18 amino acids.

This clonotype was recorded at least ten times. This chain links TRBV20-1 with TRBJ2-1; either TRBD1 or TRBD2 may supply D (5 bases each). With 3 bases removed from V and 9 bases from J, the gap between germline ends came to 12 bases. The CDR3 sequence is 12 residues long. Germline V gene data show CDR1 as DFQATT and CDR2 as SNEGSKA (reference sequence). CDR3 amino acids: CSASLYGTEQFF. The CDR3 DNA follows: TGCAGTGCTAGTTTGTATGGGACTGAGCAGTTCTTC.

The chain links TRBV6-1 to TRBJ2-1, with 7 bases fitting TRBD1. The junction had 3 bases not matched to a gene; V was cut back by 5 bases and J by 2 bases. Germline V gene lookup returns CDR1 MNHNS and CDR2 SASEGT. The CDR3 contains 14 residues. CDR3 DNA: TGTGCCAGCAGTAGGGGGCTTACCTACAATGAGCAGTTCTTC. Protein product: CASSRGLTYNEQFF.

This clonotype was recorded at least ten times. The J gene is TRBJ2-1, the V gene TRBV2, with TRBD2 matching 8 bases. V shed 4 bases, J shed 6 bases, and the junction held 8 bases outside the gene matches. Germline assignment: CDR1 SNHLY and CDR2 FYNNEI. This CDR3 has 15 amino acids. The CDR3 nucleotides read TGTGCCAGCAGTGTAAGCCTAGCGGGCGTCAATGAGCAGTTCTTC. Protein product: CASSVSLAGVNEQFF.

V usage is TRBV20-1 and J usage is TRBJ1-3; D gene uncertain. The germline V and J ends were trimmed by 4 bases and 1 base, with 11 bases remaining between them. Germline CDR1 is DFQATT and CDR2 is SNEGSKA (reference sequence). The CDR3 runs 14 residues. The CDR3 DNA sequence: TGCAGTGCTACTCCGAGTGTATCTGGAAACACCATATATTTT. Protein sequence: CSATPSVSGNTIYF.

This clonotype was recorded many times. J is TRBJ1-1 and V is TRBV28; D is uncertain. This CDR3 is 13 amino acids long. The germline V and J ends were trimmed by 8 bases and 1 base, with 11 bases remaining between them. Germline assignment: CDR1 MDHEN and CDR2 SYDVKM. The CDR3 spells CASSSVENTEAFF. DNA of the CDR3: TGTGCCAGCTCATCAGTTGAGAACACTGAAGCTTTCTTT. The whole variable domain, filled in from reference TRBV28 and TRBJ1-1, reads DVKVTQSSRYLVKRTGEKVFLECVQDMDHENMFWYRQDPGLGLRLIYFSYDVKMKEKGDIPEGYSVSREKKERFSLILESASTNQTSMYLCASSSVENTEAFFGQGTRLTVV.

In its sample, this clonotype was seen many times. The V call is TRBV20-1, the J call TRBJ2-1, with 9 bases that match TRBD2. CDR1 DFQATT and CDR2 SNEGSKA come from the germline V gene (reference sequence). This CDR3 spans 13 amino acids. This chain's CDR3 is CRPTSGQTYEQFF. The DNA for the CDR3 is TGCAGGCCTACTAGCGGGCAGACCTATGAGCAGTTCTTC.

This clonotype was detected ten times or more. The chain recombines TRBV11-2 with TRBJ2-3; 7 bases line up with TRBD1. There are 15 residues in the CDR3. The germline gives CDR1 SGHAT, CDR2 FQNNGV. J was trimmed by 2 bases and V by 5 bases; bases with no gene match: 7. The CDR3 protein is CASSQGTANTDTQYF. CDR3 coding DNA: TGTGCCAGCAGCCAAGGGACAGCCAACACAGATACGCAGTATTTT.

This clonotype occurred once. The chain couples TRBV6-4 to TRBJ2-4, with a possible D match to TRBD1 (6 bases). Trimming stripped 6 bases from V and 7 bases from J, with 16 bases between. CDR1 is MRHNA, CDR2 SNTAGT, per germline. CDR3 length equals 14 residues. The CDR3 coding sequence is TGTGCCAGCAGCCTAGGTCCAGGGGAGAACATTCAGTACTTC. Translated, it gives CASSLGPGENIQYF.

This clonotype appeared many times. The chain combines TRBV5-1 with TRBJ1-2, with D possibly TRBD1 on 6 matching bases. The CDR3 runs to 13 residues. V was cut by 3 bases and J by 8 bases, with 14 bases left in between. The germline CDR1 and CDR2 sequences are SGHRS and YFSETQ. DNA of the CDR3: TGCGCCAGCAGCTCAAACAGGGTGCGCGGCTACACCTTC. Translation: CASSSNRVRGYTF.

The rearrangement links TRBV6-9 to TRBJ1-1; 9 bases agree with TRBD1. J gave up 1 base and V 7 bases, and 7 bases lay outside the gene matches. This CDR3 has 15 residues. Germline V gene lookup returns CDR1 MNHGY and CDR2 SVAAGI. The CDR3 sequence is CASNWGTGRNTEAFF. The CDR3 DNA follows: TGTGCCAGCAATTGGGGGACAGGGCGGAACACTGAAGCTTTCTTT.

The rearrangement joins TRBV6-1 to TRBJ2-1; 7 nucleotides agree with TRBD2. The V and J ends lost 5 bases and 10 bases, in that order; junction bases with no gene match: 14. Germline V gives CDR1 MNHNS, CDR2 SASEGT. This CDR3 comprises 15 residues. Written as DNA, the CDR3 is TGTGCCAGCAGTTCCCCCACAGCGGGAACGGAAGAGCAGTTCTTC. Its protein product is CASSSPTAGTEEQFF.

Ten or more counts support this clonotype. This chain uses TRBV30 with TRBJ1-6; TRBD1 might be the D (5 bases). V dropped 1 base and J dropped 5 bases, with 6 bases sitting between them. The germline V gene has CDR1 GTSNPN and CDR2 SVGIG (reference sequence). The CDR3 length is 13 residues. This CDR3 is CAWSGQNNSPLHF. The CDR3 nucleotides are TGTGCCTGGAGTGGACAGAATAATTCACCCCTCCACTTT.

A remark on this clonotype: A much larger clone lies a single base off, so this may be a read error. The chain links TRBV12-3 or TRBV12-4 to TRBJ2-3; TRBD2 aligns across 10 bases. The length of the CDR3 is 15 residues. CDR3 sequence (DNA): TGTGCCAGCAGGTTAAGAGCGGGAGGGACAGATACGCGGTATTTT. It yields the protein CASRLRAGGTDTRYF.

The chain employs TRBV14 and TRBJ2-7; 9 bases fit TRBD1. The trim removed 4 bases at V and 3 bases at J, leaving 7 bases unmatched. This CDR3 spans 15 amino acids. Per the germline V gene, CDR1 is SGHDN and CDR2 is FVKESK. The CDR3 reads CASSPLRTGVYEQYF. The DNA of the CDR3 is TGTGCCAGCAGCCCGCTCCGGACAGGGGTCTACGAGCAGTACTTC.

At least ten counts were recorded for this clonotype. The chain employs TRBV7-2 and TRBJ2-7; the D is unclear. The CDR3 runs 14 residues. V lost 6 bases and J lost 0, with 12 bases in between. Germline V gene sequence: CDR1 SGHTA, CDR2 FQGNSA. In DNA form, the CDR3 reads TGTGCCAGCAGACGAAATACAGCCTCCTACGAGCAGTACTTC. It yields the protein CASRRNTASYEQYF.

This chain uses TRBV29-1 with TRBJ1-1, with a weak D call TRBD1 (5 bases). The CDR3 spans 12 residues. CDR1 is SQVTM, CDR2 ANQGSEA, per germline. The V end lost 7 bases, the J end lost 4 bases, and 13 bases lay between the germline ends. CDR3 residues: CSGRAGGTEAFF. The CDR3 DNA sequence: TGCAGCGGTCGGGCGGGGGGCACTGAAGCTTTCTTT.

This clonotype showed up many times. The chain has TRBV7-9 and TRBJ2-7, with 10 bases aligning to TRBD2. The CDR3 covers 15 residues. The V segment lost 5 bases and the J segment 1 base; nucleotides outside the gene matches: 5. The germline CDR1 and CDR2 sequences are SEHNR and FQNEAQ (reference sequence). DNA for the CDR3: TGTGCCAGCAGCGCCGGGACTAGCGCTTCCTACGAGCAGTACTTC. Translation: CASSAGTSASYEQYF.

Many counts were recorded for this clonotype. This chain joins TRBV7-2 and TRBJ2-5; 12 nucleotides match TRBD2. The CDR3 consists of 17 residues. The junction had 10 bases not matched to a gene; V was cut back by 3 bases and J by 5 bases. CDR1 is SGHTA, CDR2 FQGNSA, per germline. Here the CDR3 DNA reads TGTGCCAGCAGCTTGACTAGCGGGGGCGCCTCGGGGGAGACCCAGTACTTC. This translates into CASSLTSGGASGETQYF.